This T cell receptor beta chain was retrieved from a study of blood T cell repertoires in COVID-19. The CDR3 is 13 amino acids. Losses at the gene ends were 8 bases for V and 6 bases for J; bases not matched to a gene: 5. CDR1 MNHEY and CDR2 SVGAGI come from the germline V gene. In the authors' methods: Cell counts per sample came from amplifying reference gene primers. Repertoires were generated with immunoSEQ multiplex PCR, while TCRdb's copy carries only in-frame clones and drops some. V and J calls and clone size are those listed in that table; D and trimming were worked out from the DNA. Among 200,000 to 250,000 clones listed, around nine tenths were seen once.

This chain connects TRBV6-5 to TRBJ1-5, with 9 positions matching TRBD1. This sequence was found in a woman aged 25 to 39 who had been exposed to COVID-19. Specimen: PBMCs or T cells enriched from blood (not recorded which). The CDR3 spells CASGDRASQPQHF. The CDR3 DNA is TGTGCCAGCGGGGACAGGGCAAGTCAGCCCCAGCATTTT.